The T cell receptor beta chain described here comes from a study of blood T cell repertoires in COVID-19. Original processing notes: Reference gene primer amplification in the assay estimated nucleated cell counts. Assay used: immunoSEQ multiplex PCR; TCRdb lists only in-frame clones, some missing. V and J calls and clone size are as listed in that table; D and trimming were resolved from the DNA. The sample carries over 350,000 clones, around 89% recorded once. The germline V gene encodes CDR1 SGHRS and CDR2 YFSETQ. The V and J ends lost 5 bases and 5 bases respectively, with 16 bases between them. This CDR3 is built from 15 residues.

J is TRBJ1-4 and V is TRBV5-1; D ambiguous. What was sequenced was peripheral blood. This TCR came from a woman in her 30s with acute or convalescent COVID-19. CDR3 nucleotides: TGCGCCAGCAGGCGTTTTGGGCCTGGAAATGAAAAACTGTTTTTT. This translates into CASRRFGPGNEKLFF.